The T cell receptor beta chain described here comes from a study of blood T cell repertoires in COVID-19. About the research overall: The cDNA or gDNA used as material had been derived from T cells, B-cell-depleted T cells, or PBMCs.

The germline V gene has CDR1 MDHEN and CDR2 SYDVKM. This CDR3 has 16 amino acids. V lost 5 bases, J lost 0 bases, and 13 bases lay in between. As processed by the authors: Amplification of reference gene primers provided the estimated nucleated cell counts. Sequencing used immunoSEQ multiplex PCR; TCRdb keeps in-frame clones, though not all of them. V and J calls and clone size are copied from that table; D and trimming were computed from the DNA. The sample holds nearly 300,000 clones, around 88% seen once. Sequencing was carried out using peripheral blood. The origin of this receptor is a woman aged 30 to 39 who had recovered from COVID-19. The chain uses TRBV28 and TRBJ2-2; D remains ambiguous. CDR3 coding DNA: TGTGCCAGCAGTCCCCTGGAGTACGCGAACACCGGGGAGCTGTTTTTT. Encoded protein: CASSPLEYANTGELFF.